This T cell receptor (beta chain) came from a study of blood T cells in healthy people across ages. CDR3 length: 16 residues. Germline assignment: CDR1 SGHRS and CDR2 YFSETQ. V was cut by 2 bases and J by 0 bases, with 11 bases left in between. Sample-barcoded 5' priming and a J-beta primer mix drove a second PCR of about 7 to 11 cycles. TCRdb called the 5' RACE reads again in MiXCR, with one record for every CDR3 protein. The profile shows 650,000 to 1,000,000 distinct CDR3 sequences, roughly 46% of them singletons. Each donor supplied 8 to 10 milliliters of peripheral blood. The sequencing input was blood. This receptor was obtained from an elderly man in good health. This chain connects TRBV5-1 to TRBJ1-4; D gene unclear. The CDR3 sequence: CASSFGLQTTNEKLFF. CDR3 in DNA: TGCGCCAGCAGCTTCGGACTCCAAACAACTAATGAAAAACTGTTTTTT.